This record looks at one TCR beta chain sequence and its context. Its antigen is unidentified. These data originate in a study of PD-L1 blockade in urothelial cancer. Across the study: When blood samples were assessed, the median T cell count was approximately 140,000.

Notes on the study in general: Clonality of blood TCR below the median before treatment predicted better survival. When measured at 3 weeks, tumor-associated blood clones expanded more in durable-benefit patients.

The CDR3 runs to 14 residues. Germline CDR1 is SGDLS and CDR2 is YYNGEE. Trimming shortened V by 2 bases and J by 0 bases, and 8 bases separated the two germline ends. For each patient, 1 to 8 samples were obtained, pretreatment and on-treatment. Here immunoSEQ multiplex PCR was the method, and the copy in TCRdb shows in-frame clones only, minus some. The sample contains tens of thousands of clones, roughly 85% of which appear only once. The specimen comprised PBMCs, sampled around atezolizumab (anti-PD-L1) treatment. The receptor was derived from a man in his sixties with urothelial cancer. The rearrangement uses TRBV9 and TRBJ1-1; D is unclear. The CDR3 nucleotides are TGTGCCAGCAGCGTTACAGATCTGAACACTGAAGCTTTCTTT. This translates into CASSVTDLNTEAFF.